What follows are 26 T cell receptor beta chains derived from one specimen sequenced in a study of blood T cell repertoires in COVID-19. TCRdb's copy holds only in-frame clones and misses some; the assay was immunoSEQ multiplex PCR. Among about 180,000 clones, approximately 78% were seen once, and the ten largest hold approximately 10%. Sequenced: peripheral blood. All receptors derive from an elderly woman with COVID-19, enrolled during active disease.

The CDR3 DNA follows: TGTGCCAGCAGTTTTAACGGGGGGCACAATGGCTACACCTTC. Its translation is CASSFNGGHNGYTF. This chain joins TRBV28 and TRBJ1-2; a weak D match, TRBD1 (6 bases). The V gene's germline CDR1 is MDHEN and CDR2 SYDVKM. The CDR3 runs 14 residues. V dropped 3 bases and J dropped 6 bases, with 14 bases sitting between them.

The V and J genes are TRBV2 and TRBJ2-1; TRBD2 matches at 11 bases. This CDR3 region has 16 residues. CDR1 and CDR2 (germline): SNHLY, FYNNEI. With 4 bases clipped from V and 6 bases from J, the junction kept 8 bases outside the gene matches. In nucleotides, the CDR3 is TGTGCCAGCAGTGGTAGTACTAGCGGGAGTTCCAATGAGCAGTTCTTC. Its translation: CASSGSTSGSSNEQFF.

This chain connects TRBV7-2 to TRBJ2-3; the D gene is possibly TRBD1 (5 bases). The CDR3 totals 15 residues. Trimming removed 5 bases at V and 1 base at J, with 13 bases between. Germline loops: CDR1 SGHTA, CDR2 FQGNSA. CDR3 loop: CASSKDQGRTDTQYF. CDR3 sequence (DNA): TGTGCCAGCAGCAAGGACCAGGGCCGCACAGATACGCAGTATTTT. Full variable domain (missing parts from reference TRBV7-2 and TRBJ2-3): GAGVSQSPSNKVTEKGKDVELRCDPISGHTALYWYRQSLGQGLEFLIYFQGNSAPDKSGLPSDRFSAERTGGSVSTLTIQRTQQEDSAVYLCASSKDQGRTDTQYFGPGTRLTVL.

This clone was found once. This sequence joins TRBV27 and TRBJ1-1; D gene unclear. V gave up 0 bases and J gave up 7 bases, with 9 bases separating them. Germline CDR1 and CDR2: MNHEY and SMNVEV (reference sequence). This CDR3 comprises 13 residues. The CDR3 here is CASSLSIGLEAFF. The CDR3, as DNA: TGTGCCAGCAGTTTATCGATTGGGCTTGAAGCTTTCTTT.

The CDR3: CASSQTGQGWNSPLHF. The CDR3, as DNA: TGTGCCAGCAGCCAGACGGGACAGGGGTGGAATTCACCCCTCCACTTT. The rearrangement joins TRBV3-1 (or the pseudogene TRBV3-2) to TRBJ1-6, with 10 bases identical to TRBD1. The CDR3 runs 16 residues. Per the germline V gene, CDR1 is LGHDT and CDR2 is YNNKEL (reference sequence). V lost 3 bases to trimming and J lost 7 bases; unmatched junction nucleotides: 6.

The genes are TRBV19 and TRBJ1-2; no definite D call. CDR1 is LNHDA and CDR2 is SQIVND in the germline V gene (reference sequence). Trimming took 7 bases from V and 4 from J, leaving 16 bases between them. CDR3 length equals 14 residues. The CDR3 nucleotides are TGTGCCAGTATGATCCCGGGTCAACCCTATGGCTACACCTTC. This codes for CASMIPGQPYGYTF.

The chain couples TRBV4-1 to TRBJ2-5, with TRBD2 as a possible D gene (5 bases). The V end was cut by 8 bases, the J end by 2 bases, with 15 bases between. There are 14 residues in the CDR3. Per germline, CDR1 MGHRA and CDR2 YSYEKL. CDR3 residues: CASARRADQETQYF. CDR3 coding DNA: TGCGCCAGCGCCCGGCGGGCGGATCAAGAGACCCAGTACTTC.

This clone came up a few times. The gene calls are TRBV4-1 and TRBJ1-2; 7 bases agree with TRBD1. The V segment lost 6 bases and the J segment 3 bases; nucleotides outside the gene matches: 10. This CDR3 has 15 amino acids. Germline loops: CDR1 MGHRA, CDR2 YSYEKL. In nucleotides, the CDR3 is TGCGCCAGCAGAAAGGGGATTGGGACAGACTATGGCTACACCTTC. It specifies CASRKGIGTDYGYTF.

This clone was observed a few times. A junction boundary mismatches the germline segment, possibly from a read error. V and J are TRBV7-9 and TRBJ2-1; 9 nucleotides match TRBD2. The CDR3 is made up of 14 amino acids. Looked up from germline, CDR1 is SEHNR and CDR2 is FQNEAQ (reference sequence). In DNA form, the CDR3 reads TGTGCCAGCAGCATAGCGGGGGCCCTCGGTGAGCAGTTCTTC. Amino acid sequence: CASSIAGALGEQFF.

The V and J genes are TRBV27 and TRBJ2-2, with 10 bases fitting TRBD1. Germline values: CDR1 MNHEY, CDR2 SMNVEV (reference sequence). There are 15 residues in the CDR3. The ends lost 5 bases at V and 5 bases at J; junction bases unmatched: 5. CDR3 DNA sequence: TGTGCCAGCAGTCCGGGACAGGGGCCTACCGGGGAGCTGTTTTTT. Its protein is CASSPGQGPTGELFF.

The rearrangement links TRBV5-5 to TRBJ1-2; no reliable D call. The CDR3 sequence is 16 residues long. V was trimmed by 4 bases and J by 5 bases, leaving 21 bases between them. CDR1 is SGHKS and CDR2 is YYEKEE in the germline V gene (reference sequence). The CDR3 nucleotides are TGTGCCAGCAGCCCCTTGACCGGCCAGTGGAGTTATGGCTACACCTTC. It codes for CASSPLTGQWSYGYTF. The full variable domain, its missing parts supplied by reference TRBV5-5 and TRBJ1-2, is DAGVTQSPTHLIKTRGQQVTLRCSPISGHKSVSWYQQVLGQGPQFIFQYYEKEERGRGNFPDRFSARQFPNYSSELNVNALLLGDSALYLCASSPLTGQWSYGYTFGSGTRLTVV.

DNA for the CDR3: TGTGCCAGCAGCTTGGGTAGGGGTGGCACAGATACGCAGTATTTT. It is translated as CASSLGRGGTDTQYF. The chain uses TRBV5-8 and TRBJ2-3; D might be TRBD1 (5 bases). Trimming pared 0 bases from V and 1 base from J, leaving 9 bases between. The germline V gene encodes CDR1 SGHTS and CDR2 YDEGEE. CDR3 size: 15 residues.

The count of this clone is one. The chain carries TRBV7-2 and TRBJ1-3; D is possibly TRBD1 (6 bases). There are 18 residues in the CDR3. Trimming took 4 bases from V and 7 from J, leaving 26 bases between them. Germline V gene sequence: CDR1 SGHTA, CDR2 FQGNSA. The DNA of the CDR3 is TGTGCCAGCAGCTCCCATGGGGGGGGCTCAGGGCTGGCGAACACCATATATTTT. This codes for CASSSHGGGSGLANTIYF.

The chain combines TRBV2 with TRBJ2-4; D possibly corresponds to TRBD1 (6 bases). The CDR3 runs to 15 residues. Trimming left V 8 bases short and J 0 bases short, with 14 bases between. Germline V gene lookup returns CDR1 SNHLY and CDR2 FYNNEI. The CDR3 DNA reads as TGTGCCAGCGCTGGACAGCCCCTAGCCAAAAACATTCAGTACTTC. This translates into CASAGQPLAKNIQYF. The variable domain in full, completed from reference TRBV2 and TRBJ2-4, reads EPEVTQTPSHQVTQMGQEVILRCVPISNHLYFYWYRQILGQKVEFLVSFYNNEISEKSEIFDDQFSVERPDGSNFTLKIRSTKLEDSAMYFCASAGQPLAKNIQYFGAGTRLSVL.

As to this clone: Compared with germline, one end of the junction differs, possibly owing to a read error. The chain recombines TRBV7-9 with TRBJ1-2; TRBD1 aligns across 8 bases. This CDR3 has 12 residues. CDR1 and CDR2 from the germline V gene are SEHNR and FQNEAQ (reference sequence). In DNA form, the CDR3 reads TGTGCCAGCAGCTTGGGACAGGCCATGAACTACTTC. Encoded protein: CASSLGQAMNYF.

The chain employs TRBV2 and TRBJ1-4; D perhaps matches TRBD1 (5 bases). V lost 7 bases, J lost 5 bases, and 11 bases lay in between. The germline V gene encodes CDR1 SNHLY and CDR2 FYNNEI. The length of the CDR3 is 13 residues. The chain's CDR3 is CASNQGMNEKLFF. The CDR3 DNA reads TGTGCCAGCAATCAGGGCATGAATGAAAAACTGTTTTTT.

The chain recombines TRBV12-3 or TRBV12-4 with TRBJ1-2; the match to TRBD1 covers 7 bases. V was pared by 5 bases and J by 8 bases, with 8 bases of the junction left unmatched. The CDR3 contains 13 residues. CDR3 residues: CASSPLTGSGYTF. The DNA of the CDR3 is TGTGCCAGCAGTCCCCTGACAGGGAGCGGCTACACCTTC.

This chain links TRBV11-2 with TRBJ2-1, with 10 bases identical to TRBD1. The CDR3 extends over 16 amino acids. V was pared by 2 bases and J by 8 bases, with 9 bases of the junction left unmatched. Per germline, CDR1 SGHAT and CDR2 FQNNGV. Written as DNA, the CDR3 is TGTGCCAGCAGCTTAAGGGACAGGGGTAGGGGATATGAGCAGTTCTTC. Protein sequence: CASSLRDRGRGYEQFF.

This clone was seen a single time. This rearrangement joins TRBV19 to TRBJ2-5; tentative D call: TRBD1 (6 bases). Germline CDR1 is LNHDA and CDR2 is SQIVND (reference sequence). V was trimmed by 1 base and J by 5 bases, leaving 11 bases between them. The CDR3 extends over 14 amino acids. The CDR3 DNA is TGTGCCAGTAGTATAGGGGGGCGCGTGGAGACCCAGTACTTC. This gives the protein CASSIGGRVETQYF.

Ten or more counts support this clone. The chain is built from TRBV11-2 and TRBJ2-7; a possible D gene is TRBD1 (5 bases). V gave up 3 bases and J gave up 2 bases, with 8 bases separating them. From germline, CDR1 is SGHAT and CDR2 FQNNGV. The CDR3 contains 13 residues. The CDR3 coding sequence is TGTGCCAGCAGCTTGACAGCAACCTACGAGCAGTACTTC. Its protein product is CASSLTATYEQYF.

This clone was seen more than once but under ten times. The rearrangement links TRBV7-9 to TRBJ2-5; 7 positions agree with TRBD1. Germline loops: CDR1 SEHNR, CDR2 FQNEAQ (reference sequence). J gave up 9 bases and V 5 bases, and 15 bases lay outside the gene matches. This CDR3 spans 15 amino acids. The CDR3 protein is CASSQNRGQARAQYF. The CDR3 DNA is TGTGCCAGCAGCCAAAACCGTGGACAGGCCAGAGCCCAGTACTTC.

This chain links TRBV5-6 with TRBJ1-6; D perhaps matches TRBD1 (6 bases). The CDR3 runs 15 residues. V was shortened by 2 bases and J by 10 bases, with 16 bases between the two germline ends. CDR1 is SGHDT, CDR2 YYEEEE, per germline. The CDR3, as DNA: TGTGCCAGCAGCTTAGGCAGGGGATTGGGATCACCCCTCCACTTT. Translation gives CASSLGRGLGSPLHF. The complete variable domain, with remaining parts taken from reference TRBV5-6 and TRBJ1-6, reads DAGVTQSPTHLIKTRGQQVTLRCSPKSGHDTVSWYQQALGQGPQFIFQYYEEEERQRGNFPDRFSGHQFPNYSSELNVNALLLGDSALYLCASSLGRGLGSPLHFGNGTRLTVT.

V gene TRBV19 combines with J gene TRBJ2-7; 7 positions match TRBD2. Germline V gene data show CDR1 as LNHDA and CDR2 as SQIVND (reference sequence). The CDR3 runs to 15 residues. V dropped 7 bases and J dropped 1; count of bases not matched to a gene: 10. CDR3 residues: CASTIRGGASYEQYF. The DNA for the CDR3 is TGTGCCAGTACCATCCGGGGAGGGGCGTCCTACGAGCAGTACTTC.

The chain uses TRBV3-1 (or the pseudogene TRBV3-2) and TRBJ2-7; D is perhaps TRBD2 (5 bases). Germline CDR1 is LGHDT and CDR2 is YNNKEL (reference sequence). The CDR3 covers 14 residues. The germline V and J ends were trimmed by 2 bases and 2 bases, with 10 bases remaining between them. DNA for the CDR3: TGTGCCAGCAGCCAATTAGCGCTCCCCTACGAGCAGTACTTC. This codes for CASSQLALPYEQYF.

The rearrangement joins TRBV3-1 (or the pseudogene TRBV3-2) to TRBJ2-7; 11 bases are a match to TRBD2. This CDR3 is built from 18 residues. CDR1 LGHDT and CDR2 YNNKEL come from the germline V gene (reference sequence). V dropped 0 bases and J dropped 2; count of bases not matched to a gene: 9. This CDR3 reads CASSQEILAGGPPYEQYF. The CDR3 DNA is TGTGCCAGCAGCCAAGAGATTCTAGCGGGGGGTCCCCCCTACGAGCAGTACTTC.

This rearrangement joins TRBV3-1 (or the pseudogene TRBV3-2) to TRBJ2-1; TRBD2 aligns across 7 bases. Germline V gives CDR1 LGHDT, CDR2 YNNKEL (reference sequence). The CDR3 is made up of 15 amino acids. V was clipped by 6 bases and J by 4 bases; unmatched bases: 9. The CDR3 nucleotides are TGTGCCAGCAGACCGGTGGGTAGCGGGTACAATGAGCAGTTCTTC. This encodes CASRPVGSGYNEQFF.